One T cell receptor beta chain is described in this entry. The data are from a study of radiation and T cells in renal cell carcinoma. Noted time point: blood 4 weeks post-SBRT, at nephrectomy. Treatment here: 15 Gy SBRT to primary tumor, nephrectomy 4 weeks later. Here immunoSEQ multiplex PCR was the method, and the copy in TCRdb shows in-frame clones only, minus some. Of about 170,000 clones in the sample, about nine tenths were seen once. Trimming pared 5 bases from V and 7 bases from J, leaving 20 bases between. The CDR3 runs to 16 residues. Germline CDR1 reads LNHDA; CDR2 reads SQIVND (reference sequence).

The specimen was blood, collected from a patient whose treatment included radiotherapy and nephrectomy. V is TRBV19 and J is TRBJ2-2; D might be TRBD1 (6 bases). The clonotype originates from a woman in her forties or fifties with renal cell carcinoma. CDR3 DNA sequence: TGTGCCAGTAGTCCCGACTGGGGGCTGAGAATCGGGGAGCTGTTTTTT. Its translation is CASSPDWGLRIGELFF. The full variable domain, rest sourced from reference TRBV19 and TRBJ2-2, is DGGITQSPKYLFRKEGQNVTLSCEQNLNHDAMYWYRQDPGQGLRLIYYSQIVNDFQKGDIAEGYSVSREKKESFPLTVTSAQKNPTAFYLCASSPDWGLRIGELFFGEGSRLTVL.